The clone carrying this T cell receptor (beta chain) was found a few times. The antigen is unknown. This table comes from immunoSEQ multiplex PCR, and its TCRdb copy is limited to in-frame clones, with some not included. Among around 150,000 clones, about 90% were seen once, and the ten largest hold 0.9% to 1.2%. The sample belongs to a study of T cell responses to AZD1222 COVID-19 vaccine. General study points: Unmutated variant regions are reportedly the target of nearly half of TCRs that are spike-specific. It was only after the peak T cell response that any repertoires were sampled. CD4 TCRs linked to vaccination spanned spike, dominating at 160-218 and 743-854.

CDR1 MNHEY and CDR2 SVGEGT come from the germline V gene. This CDR3 spans 15 amino acids. The J segment lost 6 bases and the V segment lost 0 bases, leaving 7 bases of the junction unmatched. The chain is built from TRBV6-2 or TRBV6-3 and TRBJ1-2; TRBD1 agrees at 7 bases. The sequences come from peripheral blood, collected 28 days after the second AZD1222 dose. The sequence derives from an adult who received the AZD1222 COVID-19 vaccine. In nucleotides, the CDR3 is TGTGCCAGCAGTTACTCTCGCCAGGGGGTGAATGGCTACACCTTC. It encodes CASSYSRQGVNGYTF.